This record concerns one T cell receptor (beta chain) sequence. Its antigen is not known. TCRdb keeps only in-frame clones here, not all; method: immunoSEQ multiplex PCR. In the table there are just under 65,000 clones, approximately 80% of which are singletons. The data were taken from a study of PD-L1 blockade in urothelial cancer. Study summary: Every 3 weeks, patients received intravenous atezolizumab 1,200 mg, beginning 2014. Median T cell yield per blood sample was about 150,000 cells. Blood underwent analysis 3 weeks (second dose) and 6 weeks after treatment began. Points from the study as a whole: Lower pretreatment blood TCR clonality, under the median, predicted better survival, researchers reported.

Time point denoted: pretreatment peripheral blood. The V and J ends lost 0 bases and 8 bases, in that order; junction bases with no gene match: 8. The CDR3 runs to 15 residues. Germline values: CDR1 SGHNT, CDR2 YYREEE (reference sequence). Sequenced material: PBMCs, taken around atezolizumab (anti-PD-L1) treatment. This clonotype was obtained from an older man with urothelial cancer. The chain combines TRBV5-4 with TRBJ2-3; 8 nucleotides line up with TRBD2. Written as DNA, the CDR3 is TGTGCCAGCAGCTTGGAAGCGGGAGATAAGAGTACGCAGTATTTT. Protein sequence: CASSLEAGDKSTQYF.